This entry concerns a single T cell receptor beta chain. Its antigen is undetermined. As for time point: before natalizumab initiation. T0 blood was collected before the first natalizumab infusion. Germline V CDR1 and CDR2: SQVTM, ANQGSEA. The CDR3 length is 10 residues. V was cut by 6 bases and J by 4 bases, with 7 bases left in between. Generated by immunoSEQ multiplex PCR, the TCRdb table keeps only in-frame clones and is missing some. The sample lists 25,000 to 35,000 clones; more than 85% were seen once. The data are from a study of multiple sclerosis patients with progressive multifocal leukoencephalopathy. Findings and limits, study-wide: Expanded clones at PML onset predated and persisted through natalizumab therapy.

This clonotype originated in a man aged 25 to 40 with multiple sclerosis. The chain carries TRBV29-1 and TRBJ2-7; D ambiguous. Source material: PBMCs. The CDR3 DNA is TGCAGCGTCGAACCTTACGAGCAGTACGTC. Translation: CSVEPYEQYV.